A selection of T cell receptor beta chains follows, all from one sample in a study of T cells in Graves' hyperthyroidism and ophthalmopathy. In TCRdb, the multiplex PCR reads were re-called with MiXCR into one record per CDR3 protein. The table lists 490,000 or so distinct CDR3 sequences, approximately 49% of them singletons. Sequenced: peripheral blood or thyroid tissue (not recorded which). Every receptor here comes from an adult woman with Graves' disease, either hyperthyroidism or ophthalmopathy (not recorded which). The conserved cysteine and the conserved F or W are not part of the CDR3 here. D genes are given only for firm matches.

TRBJ1-2,TRBD1,TRBV29-1,SHTNRGQNYGYT
TRBJ1-1,.,TRBV4-1,ASSQDLGRTEAF
TRBJ1-1,.,TRBV2,ASSAPLEGRTEAF
TRBJ1-1,.,TRBV5-1,ASSLDGRGEQEAF
TRBJ1-1,.,TRBV7-9,ASSFLTSKDEAF
TRBJ2-7,.,TRBV28,ASRSHSGAGPYEQY
TRBJ1-1,.,TRBV3-1,ASSQLPARNTEAF
TRBJ1-1,.,TRBV29-1,SGAWTQGSRRTEAF
TRBJ1-2,TRBD1,TRBV20-1,SAREDRGYGYT
TRBJ1-3,.,TRBV4-2,ASATRGSGNTIY
TRBJ1-4,.,TRBV9,ASSVAGSTNEKLF